The 11 T cell receptor beta chains given below trace back to one sample, sequenced in a study of blood T cell repertoires in COVID-19. Assay: immunoSEQ multiplex PCR; the TCRdb copy retains only in-frame clones and omits some. The sample yields about 210,000 clones, 70% to 90% seen once. The sample was PBMCs or T cells enriched from blood (not recorded which). These receptor sequences come from a woman aged 40 to 50 with acute COVID-19.

A word on this clone: Other nucleotide sequences from this sample produce the same CDR3. The gene calls are TRBV9 and TRBJ2-5; 10 bases line up with TRBD2. The junction had 2 bases not matched to a gene; V was cut back by 2 bases and J by 1 base. Germline values: CDR1 SGDLS, CDR2 YYNGEE. This CDR3 contains 15 residues. The CDR3: CASSVGLAVQETQYF. CDR3 bases: TGTGCCAGCAGCGTTGGACTAGCGGTCCAAGAGACCCAGTACTTC.

The chain joins TRBV19 to TRBJ1-6, with TRBD1 as a possible D gene (5 bases). Germline CDR1 reads LNHDA; CDR2 reads SQIVND (reference sequence). The CDR3 consists of 13 residues. V shed 6 bases and J shed 5 bases, with 8 bases lying between them. The CDR3 nucleotides read TGTGCCAGTAGACAGGTGGATAATTCACCCCTCCACTTT. Amino acid sequence: CASRQVDNSPLHF. Combining the CDR3 with reference TRBV19 and TRBJ1-6 gives the whole variable domain DGGITQSPKYLFRKEGQNVTLSCEQNLNHDAMYWYRQDPGQGLRLIYYSQIVNDFQKGDIAEGYSVSREKKESFPLTVTSAQKNPTAFYLCASRQVDNSPLHFGNGTRLTVT.

This clone occurred once. The chain uses TRBV29-1 and TRBJ2-7; no definite D call. Germline V gene data show CDR1 as SQVTM and CDR2 as ANQGSEA. Trimming removed 5 bases at V and 2 bases at J, with 10 bases between. The CDR3 extends over 12 amino acids. CDR3 region: CSVRLTPYEQYF. Written as DNA, the CDR3 is TGCAGCGTTCGCCTGACTCCCTACGAGCAGTACTTC.

The J gene is TRBJ2-1, the V gene TRBV24-1, with D possibly being TRBD1 (5 bases). Trimming pared 4 bases from V and 9 bases from J, leaving 15 bases between. From germline, CDR1 is KGHDR and CDR2 SFDVKD. The CDR3 sequence is 14 residues long. CDR3 DNA: TGTGCCACCAGTGAATCCGGGCGGCAGGGTGAGCAGTTCTTC. Its translation: CATSESGRQGEQFF.

The V and J genes are TRBV7-8 and TRBJ1-5; possible D gene TRBD1, 5 bases. Germline V CDR1 and CDR2: SGHVS, FQNEAQ. The CDR3 length is 15 residues. V was pared by 0 bases and J by 6 bases, with 12 bases between. Here the CDR3 DNA reads TGTGCCAGCAGCTTAGCGGGGCAGGCTGGTCAGCCCCAGCATTTT. Amino acids: CASSLAGQAGQPQHF.

The chain combines TRBV3-1 (or the pseudogene TRBV3-2) with TRBJ2-3; tentatively, D is TRBD1 (6 bases). With 1 base removed from V and 2 bases from J, the gap between germline ends came to 10 bases. Germline V gene lookup returns CDR1 LGHDT and CDR2 YNNKEL (reference sequence). CDR3 length equals 15 residues. Here the CDR3 DNA reads TGTGCCAGCAGCCAAGGGAGACAGGCCACAGATACGCAGTATTTT. It translates to CASSQGRQATDTQYF.

The chain employs TRBV5-1 and TRBJ1-6; 9 bases match TRBD1. This CDR3 has 16 residues. Trimming took 4 bases from V and 6 from J; bases not matched to a gene: 8. In germline, CDR1 is SGHRS, CDR2 YFSETQ. CDR3: CASSIQGARGNSPLHF. The DNA of the CDR3 is TGCGCCAGCAGCATACAGGGGGCGCGGGGTAATTCACCCCTCCACTTT.

The chain carries TRBV4-1 and TRBJ2-3; TRBD2 aligns across 7 bases. This CDR3 contains 16 residues. Germline CDR1 and CDR2: MGHRA and YSYEKL. V lost 6 bases to trimming and J lost 1 base; unmatched junction nucleotides: 10. The CDR3 nucleotides are TGCGCCAGCAGTCCCACCACTAGCGCGCGCACAGATACGCAGTATTTT. Translating gives CASSPTTSARTDTQYF.

The rearrangement links TRBV3-1 (or the pseudogene TRBV3-2) to TRBJ1-6, with D uncertain. The CDR3 totals 12 residues. Trimming cost V 4 bases and J 9 bases, with 7 bases left between them. From germline, CDR1 is LGHDT and CDR2 YNNKEL (reference sequence). DNA of the CDR3: TGTGCCAGCAGCCTCGGGGTTTCACCCCTCCACTTT. This sequence encodes CASSLGVSPLHF.

This clone is a singleton in its sample. The genes are TRBV24-1 and TRBJ1-6; D gene ambiguous. This CDR3 has 13 residues. From germline, CDR1 is KGHDR and CDR2 SFDVKD. V lost 10 bases and J lost 6, with 12 bases in between. In nucleotides, the CDR3 is TGTGCCACGCAGAGGGATGGTAATTCACCCCTCCACTTT. Translating it yields CATQRDGNSPLHF.

The table lists this clone with a count of one. The chain joins TRBV5-8 to TRBJ2-5; D unresolved. The V gene's germline CDR1 is SGHTS and CDR2 YDEGEE. CDR3 length equals 14 residues. Trimming removed 0 bases at V and 5 bases at J, with 11 bases between. The CDR3, as DNA: TGTGCCAGCAGCTTGGGGCTAGGCCGGGAGACCCAGTACTTC. This gives the protein CASSLGLGRETQYF.